The 19 T cell receptor beta chains below come from one sample, sequenced in a study of blood T cell repertoires in COVID-19. Assay: immunoSEQ multiplex PCR; the TCRdb copy retains only in-frame clones and omits some. This sample has fewer than 30,000 clones, with under 80% found just once. Sequencing input: peripheral blood. The source of these receptors is a woman in her seventies with active or convalescent COVID-19.

The rearrangement links TRBV10-3 to TRBJ1-1; D is unclear. Trimming took off 8 bases at V and 0 bases at J, with 10 bases between the two ends. The CDR3 contains 13 residues. Germline-derived CDR1 and CDR2 are ENHRY and SYGVKD. In DNA, the CDR3 is TGTGCCATCGTTAGAGAGATGAACACTGAAGCTTTCTTT. It codes for CAIVREMNTEAFF.

The CDR3, as DNA: TGCGCCAGCAGCCAACCGGACGGACTCACCGGGGAGCTGTTTTTT. This translates into CASSQPDGLTGELFF. This chain joins TRBV4-1 and TRBJ2-2; tentative D call: TRBD2 (5 bases). The CDR3 contains 15 residues. Germline V gives CDR1 MGHRA, CDR2 YSYEKL. The V end lost 2 bases, the J end lost 4 bases, and 11 bases lay between the germline ends.

This clone was detected only a few times. This chain links TRBV10-2 with TRBJ2-4, with D possibly matching TRBD1 (5 bases). This CDR3 has 14 residues. V was trimmed by 5 bases and J by 12 bases, leaving 20 bases between them. Germline assignment: CDR1 WSHSY and CDR2 SAAADI. The CDR3 DNA reads as TGCGCCAGCAGTCCCCGACAGCCATCTGGGGATCAGTACTTC. This gives the protein CASSPRQPSGDQYF.

The V and J genes are TRBV3-1 (or the pseudogene TRBV3-2) and TRBJ1-3, with a weak D call TRBD1 (5 bases). Germline V gene lookup returns CDR1 LGHDT and CDR2 YNNKEL (reference sequence). The CDR3 runs 15 residues. Trimming cost V 5 bases and J 3 bases, with 14 bases left between them. As DNA, the CDR3 is TGTGCCAGCAGCAGTGCAGGGATTGGTGGAAACACCATATATTTT. This encodes CASSSAGIGGNTIYF.

V is TRBV4-1 and J is TRBJ2-3; a possible D gene is TRBD2 (6 bases). Looked up from germline, CDR1 is MGHRA and CDR2 is YSYEKL. Deletions cut 1 base from V and 1 base from J, with 9 bases between. The CDR3 sequence is 15 residues long. CDR3: CASSQAGVGTDTQYF. Written as DNA, the CDR3 is TGCGCCAGCAGCCAAGCGGGAGTTGGCACAGATACGCAGTATTTT.

The chain has TRBV10-3 and TRBJ2-4, with TRBD1 as a possible D gene (5 bases). This CDR3 comprises 15 residues. The germline V gene has CDR1 ENHRY and CDR2 SYGVKD. V dropped 10 bases and J dropped 0 bases, with 16 bases sitting between them. This chain's CDR3 is CATTDSLKAKNIQYF. CDR3 nucleotide sequence: TGTGCCACGACCGACAGTCTGAAAGCCAAAAACATTCAGTACTTC.

V usage is TRBV9 and J usage is TRBJ1-6, with D hard to call. The CDR3 has 14 residues. V was clipped by 2 bases and J by 8 bases, with 11 bases between them. Germline V gene data show CDR1 as SGDLS and CDR2 as YYNGEE. The chain's CDR3 is CASSVSQRDSPLHF. The CDR3, as DNA: TGTGCCAGCAGCGTCTCCCAGCGGGATTCACCCCTCCACTTT.

A word on this clone: This may be a read error: a much more frequent sequence differs by one nucleotide. The chain joins TRBV13 to TRBJ2-7; 11 nucleotides match TRBD1. Germline V lookup: CDR1 PRHDT, CDR2 FYEKMQ (reference sequence). This CDR3 is 14 amino acids long. Losses at the gene ends were 5 bases for V and 3 bases for J; bases not matched to a gene: 3. The CDR3 coding sequence is TGTGCCAGCAGCCCCGGGACAGGGGGCTACGAGCAGTACTTC. Translating it yields CASSPGTGGYEQYF.

This sequence joins TRBV4-3 and TRBJ2-2; the match to TRBD2 covers 10 bases. The CDR3 extends over 16 amino acids. After removal of 5 bases from V and 4 bases from J, the junction contained 7 bases not matched to a gene. Germline V gene lookup returns CDR1 LGHNA and CDR2 YSLEER. The CDR3 coding sequence is TGCGCCAGCAGCTCACATCTAGCGGGAGCCACCGGGGAGCTGTTTTTT. Its translation: CASSSHLAGATGELFF.

The genes are TRBV7-2 and TRBJ2-1, with 12 bases matching TRBD1. Germline values: CDR1 SGHTA, CDR2 FQGNSA. The junction had 9 bases not matched to a gene; V was cut back by 3 bases and J by 3 bases. The CDR3 runs to 18 residues. CDR3 region: CASSFSMGTGGFYNEQFF. The CDR3 DNA sequence: TGTGCCAGCAGCTTTAGTATGGGGACAGGGGGCTTCTACAATGAGCAGTTCTTC.

V is TRBV18 and J is TRBJ2-7; no firm D call. Per the germline V gene, CDR1 is KGHSH and CDR2 is LQKENI. Trimming took off 3 bases at V and 7 bases at J, with 19 bases between the two ends. The CDR3 covers 15 residues. Here the CDR3 DNA reads TGTGCCAGCTCACCCACTGGGCAGACCTACGGAGAGCAGTACTTC. Its translation: CASSPTGQTYGEQYF.

This clone has a handful of counts. This chain joins TRBV13 and TRBJ1-5; 7 bases fit TRBD1. Germline V lookup: CDR1 PRHDT, CDR2 FYEKMQ (reference sequence). The CDR3 extends over 19 amino acids. Trimming cost V 11 bases and J 0 bases; bases outside gene matches: 22. The CDR3 reads CADKNRGCFPGHSNQPQHF. The CDR3 region has the DNA TGTGCCGATAAAAACAGGGGCTGTTTTCCGGGGCATAGCAATCAGCCCCAGCATTTT.

The chain joins TRBV24-1 to TRBJ1-5; D is perhaps TRBD1 (6 bases). CDR1 KGHDR and CDR2 SFDVKD come from the germline V gene. With 4 bases removed from V and 8 bases from J, the gap between germline ends came to 17 bases. This CDR3 region has 15 residues. CDR3 in amino acids: CATSDHSIQGKPQHF. CDR3 DNA sequence: TGTGCCACCAGTGACCACTCCATCCAGGGGAAGCCCCAGCATTTT.

This chain uses TRBV6-2 or TRBV6-3 with TRBJ1-5; D is uncertain. V lost 6 bases and J 2 bases, leaving 11 bases between the germline ends. Germline V gene data show CDR1 as MNHEY and CDR2 as SVGEGT. The CDR3 extends over 14 amino acids. The CDR3 bases are TGTGCCAGCAGCCCCGTACGGGGCAATCAGCCCCAGCATTTT. This sequence encodes CASSPVRGNQPQHF.

Only one count was recorded for this clone. This chain links TRBV6-5 with TRBJ1-2; TRBD1 matches 12 bases. In germline, CDR1 is MNHEY, CDR2 SVGAGI. CDR3 length equals 14 residues. The J segment lost 6 bases and the V segment lost 7 bases, leaving 6 bases of the junction unmatched. CDR3 nucleotide sequence: TGTGCCAGCAATCGGGACAGGGGGCTCCATGGCTACACCTTC. Amino acid sequence: CASNRDRGLHGYTF.

V is TRBV2 and J is TRBJ2-7; 10 nucleotides align to TRBD1. Germline CDR1 reads SNHLY; CDR2 reads FYNNEI. The CDR3 covers 14 residues. Trimming took 6 bases from V and 4 from J; bases not matched to a gene: 6. The CDR3 loop is CASRADRGTYEQYF. CDR3 in DNA: TGTGCCAGCAGAGCGGACAGGGGGACTTACGAGCAGTACTTC.

This clone was seen only a few times. The V and J genes are TRBV5-1 and TRBJ1-1, with D uncertain. CDR1 SGHRS and CDR2 YFSETQ come from the germline V gene. V gave up 3 bases and J gave up 0 bases, with 9 bases separating them. This CDR3 spans 14 amino acids. CDR3 DNA sequence: TGCGCCAGCAGCTCGGGGAACCTGAACACTGAAGCTTTCTTT. Translated, it gives CASSSGNLNTEAFF.

V is TRBV29-1 and J is TRBJ2-5; 7 bases map to TRBD1. Losses at the gene ends were 8 bases for V and 5 bases for J; bases not matched to a gene: 14. The V gene's germline CDR1 is SQVTM and CDR2 ANQGSEA. This CDR3 spans 14 amino acids. CDR3 in DNA: TGCAGCTTGTCACAGGGGACGGGATGGGAGACCCAGTACTTC. Protein sequence: CSLSQGTGWETQYF.

The table lists this clone with a few counts. The V call is TRBV4-3, the J call TRBJ1-5; a weak D match, TRBD1 (5 bases). The V and J ends lost 1 base and 5 bases respectively, with 12 bases between them. Germline V gene sequence: CDR1 LGHNA, CDR2 YSLEER. The CDR3 spans 15 residues. The CDR3 loop reads CASSQGPRGDQPQHF. CDR3 nucleotides: TGCGCCAGCAGCCAAGGGCCCCGGGGGGATCAGCCCCAGCATTTT.